This is a list of T cell receptor beta chains from one sample in a study of OX40 agonist ivuxolimab in advanced cancers. Here immunoSEQ multiplex PCR was the method, and the copy in TCRdb shows in-frame clones only, minus some. The sample lists 40,000 to 55,000 clones; approximately 91% were seen once. Here the sequenced sample was CD4+ or CD8+ T cells sorted from blood, taken in a trial of the OX40 agonist ivuxolimab. Receptors originate from an adult with an advanced solid tumor such as melanoma, head and neck, liver or kidney cancer. The CDR3 runs from the conserved cysteine through the conserved F or W. The D gene is left open where the match is weak. Only some rows state a clone size, as once, few, many or a class for expanded clones.

j_gene | d_gene | abundance | v_gene | CDR3aa | CDR3nt
TRBJ2-5 | TRBD1 | - | TRBV27 | CASSRGQAQETQYF | TGTGCCAGCAGCCGCGGACAGGCACAAGAGACCCAGTACTTC
TRBJ2-7 | - | - | TRBV19 | CASSRGSGYEQYF | TGTGCCAGTAGTCGGGGGTCCGGCTACGAGCAGTACTTC
TRBJ1-1 | TRBD1 | - | TRBV10-3 | CAISHQQGWNTEAFF | TGTGCCATCAGCCATCAACAGGGGTGGAACACTGAAGCTTTCTTT
TRBJ1-4 | TRBD1 | - | TRBV4-1 | CASSHPQGSTNEKLFF | TGCGCCAGCAGCCACCCACAGGGGTCAACTAATGAAAAACTGTTTTTT
TRBJ1-4 | - | - | TRBV10-3 | CAISEGGDDEKLFF | TGTGCCATCAGTGAAGGAGGGGACGATGAAAAACTGTTTTTT
TRBJ2-3 | - | once | TRBV10-3 | CAISGGLRSTDTQYF | TGTGCCATCAGTGGTGGGTTGCGGAGCACAGATACGCAGTATTTT
TRBJ1-3 | TRBD1 | - | TRBV28 | CASSGLPGQGVSGNTIYF | TGTGCCAGCAGTGGACTACCGGGACAGGGGGTCTCTGGAAACACCATATATTTT
TRBJ1-6 | TRBD1 | - | TRBV6-5 | CASRAGGNSPLHF | TGTGCCAGCAGAGCAGGGGGGAATTCACCCCTCCACTTT
TRBJ2-7 | TRBD2 | - | TRBV6-6 | CASSYSGTSGTYEQYF | TGTGCCAGCAGTTATTCCGGGACTAGCGGAACCTACGAGCAGTACTTC
TRBJ1-1 | - | - | TRBV5-1 | CASSLKGVNTEAFF | TGCGCCAGCAGCTTGAAAGGGGTGAACACTGAAGCTTTCTTT
TRBJ2-1 | TRBD2 | - | TRBV6-5 | CASSDGLAGEQFF | TGTGCCAGCAGTGACGGACTAGCGGGTGAGCAGTTCTTC
TRBJ1-5 | - | - | TRBV7-6 | CASSLSQNQPQHF | TGTGCCAGCAGCTTAAGTCAGAATCAGCCCCAGCATTTT